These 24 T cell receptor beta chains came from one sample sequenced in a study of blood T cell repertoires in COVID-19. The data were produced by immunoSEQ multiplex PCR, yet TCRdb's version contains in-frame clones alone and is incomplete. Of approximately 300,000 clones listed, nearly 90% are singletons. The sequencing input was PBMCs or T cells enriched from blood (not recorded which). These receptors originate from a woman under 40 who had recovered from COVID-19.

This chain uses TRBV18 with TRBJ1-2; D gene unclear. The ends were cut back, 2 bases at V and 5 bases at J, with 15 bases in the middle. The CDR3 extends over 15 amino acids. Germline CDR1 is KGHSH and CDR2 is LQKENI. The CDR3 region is CASSPFSEVEYGYTF. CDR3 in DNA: TGTGCCAGCTCACCATTTTCCGAGGTAGAATATGGCTACACCTTC.

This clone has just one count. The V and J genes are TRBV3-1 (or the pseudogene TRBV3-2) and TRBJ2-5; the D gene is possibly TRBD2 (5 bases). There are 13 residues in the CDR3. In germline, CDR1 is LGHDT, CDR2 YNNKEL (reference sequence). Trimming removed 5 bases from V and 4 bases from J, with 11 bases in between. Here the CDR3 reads CASSFSGGETQYF. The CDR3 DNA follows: TGTGCCAGCAGCTTCTCAGGAGGAGAGACCCAGTACTTC.

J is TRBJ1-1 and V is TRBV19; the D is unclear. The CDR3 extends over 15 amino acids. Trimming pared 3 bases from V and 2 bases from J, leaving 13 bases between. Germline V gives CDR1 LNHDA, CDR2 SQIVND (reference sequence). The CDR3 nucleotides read TGTGCCAGTAGTATCTCGGGTAGTTTAAACACTGAAGCTTTCTTT. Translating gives CASSISGSLNTEAFF.

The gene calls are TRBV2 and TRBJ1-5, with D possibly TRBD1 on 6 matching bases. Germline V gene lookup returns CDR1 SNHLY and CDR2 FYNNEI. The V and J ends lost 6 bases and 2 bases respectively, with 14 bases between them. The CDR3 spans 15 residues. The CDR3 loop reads CASRGTLLGNQPQHF. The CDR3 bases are TGTGCCAGCAGGGGGACACTCTTGGGCAATCAGCCCCAGCATTTT.

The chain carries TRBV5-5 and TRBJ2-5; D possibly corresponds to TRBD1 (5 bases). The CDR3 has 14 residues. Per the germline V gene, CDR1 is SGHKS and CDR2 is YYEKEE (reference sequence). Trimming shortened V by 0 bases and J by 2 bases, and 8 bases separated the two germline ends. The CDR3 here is CASSLVQGQETQYF. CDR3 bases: TGTGCCAGCAGCTTGGTCCAGGGACAAGAGACCCAGTACTTC.

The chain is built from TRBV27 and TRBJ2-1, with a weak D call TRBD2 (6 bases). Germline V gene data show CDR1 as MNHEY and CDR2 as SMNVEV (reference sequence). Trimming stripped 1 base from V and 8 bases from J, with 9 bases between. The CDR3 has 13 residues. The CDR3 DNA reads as TGTGCCAGCAGTTTATTGGGGGGTGATGAGCAGTTCTTC. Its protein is CASSLLGGDEQFF.

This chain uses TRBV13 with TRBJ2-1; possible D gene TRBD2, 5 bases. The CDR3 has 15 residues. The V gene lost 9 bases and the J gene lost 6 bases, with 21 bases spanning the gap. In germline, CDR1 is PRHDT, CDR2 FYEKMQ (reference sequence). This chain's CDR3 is CASNLPGLGSNEQFF. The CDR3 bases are TGTGCCAGTAACCTCCCGGGCCTGGGGAGCAATGAGCAGTTCTTC.

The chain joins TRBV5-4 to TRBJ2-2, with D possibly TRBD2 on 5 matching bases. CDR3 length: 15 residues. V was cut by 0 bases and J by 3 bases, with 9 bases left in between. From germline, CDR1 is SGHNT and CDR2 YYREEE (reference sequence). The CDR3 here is CASSLGSGHTGELFF. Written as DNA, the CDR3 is TGTGCCAGCAGCTTGGGAAGCGGACACACCGGGGAGCTGTTTTTT.

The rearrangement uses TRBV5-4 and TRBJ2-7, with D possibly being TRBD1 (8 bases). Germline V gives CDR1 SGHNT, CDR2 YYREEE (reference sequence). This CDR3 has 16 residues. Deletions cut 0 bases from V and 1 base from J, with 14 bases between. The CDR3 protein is CASSLGGGQVSYEQYF. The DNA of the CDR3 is TGTGCCAGCAGCTTGGGGGGGGGACAGGTTTCCTACGAGCAGTACTTC.

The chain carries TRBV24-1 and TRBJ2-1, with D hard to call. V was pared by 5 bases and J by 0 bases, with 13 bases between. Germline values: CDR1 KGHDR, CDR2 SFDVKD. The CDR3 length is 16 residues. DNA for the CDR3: TGTGCCACCAGTGCCATGACACCCGACTCCTACAATGAGCAGTTCTTC. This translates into CATSAMTPDSYNEQFF.

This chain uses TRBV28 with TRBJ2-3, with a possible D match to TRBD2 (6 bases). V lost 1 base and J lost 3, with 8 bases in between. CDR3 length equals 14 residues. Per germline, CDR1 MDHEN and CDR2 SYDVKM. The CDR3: CASSLSGETDTQYF. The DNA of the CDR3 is TGTGCCAGCAGTTTATCGGGAGAGACAGATACGCAGTATTTT.

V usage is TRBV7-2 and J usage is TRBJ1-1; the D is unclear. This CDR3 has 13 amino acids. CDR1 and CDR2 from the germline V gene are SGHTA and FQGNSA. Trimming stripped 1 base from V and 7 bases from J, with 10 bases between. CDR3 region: CASSLVFRHEAFF. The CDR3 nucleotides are TGTGCCAGCAGCTTAGTTTTCCGACATGAAGCTTTCTTT.

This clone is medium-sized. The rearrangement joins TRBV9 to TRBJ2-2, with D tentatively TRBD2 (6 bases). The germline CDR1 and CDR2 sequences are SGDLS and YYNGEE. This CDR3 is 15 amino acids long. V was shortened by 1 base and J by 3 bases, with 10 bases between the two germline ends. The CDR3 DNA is TGTGCCAGCAGCGTATACGGGAGTGACACCGGGGAGCTGTTTTTT. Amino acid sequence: CASSVYGSDTGELFF.

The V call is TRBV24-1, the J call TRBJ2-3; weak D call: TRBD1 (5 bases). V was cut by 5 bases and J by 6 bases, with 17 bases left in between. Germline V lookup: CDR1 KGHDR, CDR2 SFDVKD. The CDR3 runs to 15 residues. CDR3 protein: CATSVGAEPLDTQYF. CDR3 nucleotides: TGTGCCACCAGTGTTGGGGCGGAACCCCTGGATACGCAGTATTTT.

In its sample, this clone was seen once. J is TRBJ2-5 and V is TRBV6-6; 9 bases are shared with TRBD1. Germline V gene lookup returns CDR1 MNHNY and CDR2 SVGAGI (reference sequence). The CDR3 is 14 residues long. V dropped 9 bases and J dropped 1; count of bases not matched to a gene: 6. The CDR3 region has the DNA TGTGCCAGTGAGGACAGGGGAGGCCAAGAGACCCAGTACTTC. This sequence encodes CASEDRGGQETQYF.

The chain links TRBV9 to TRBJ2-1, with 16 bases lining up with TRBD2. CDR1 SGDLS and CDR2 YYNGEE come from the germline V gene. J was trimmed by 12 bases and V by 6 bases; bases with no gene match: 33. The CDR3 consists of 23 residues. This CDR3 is CASIDEGLAGGPEEIPLTGAQFF. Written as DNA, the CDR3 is TGTGCCAGCATCGACGAGGGACTAGCGGGAGGGCCCGAAGAAATCCCCCTAACAGGGGCGCAGTTCTTC.

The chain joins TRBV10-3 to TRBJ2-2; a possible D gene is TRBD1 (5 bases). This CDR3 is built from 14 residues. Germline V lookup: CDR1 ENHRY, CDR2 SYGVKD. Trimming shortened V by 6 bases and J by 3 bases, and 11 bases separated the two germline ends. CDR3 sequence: CAISSGIDTGELFF. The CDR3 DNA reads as TGTGCCATCAGCTCAGGGATAGACACCGGGGAGCTGTTTTTT.

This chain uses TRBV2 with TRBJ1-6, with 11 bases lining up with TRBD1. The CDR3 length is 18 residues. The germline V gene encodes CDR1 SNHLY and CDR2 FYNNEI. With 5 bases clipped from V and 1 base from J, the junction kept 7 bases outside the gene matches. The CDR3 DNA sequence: TGTGCCAGCAGTCCCCGGGACAGGGGGAGTTCCTATAATTCACCCCTCCACTTT. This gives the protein CASSPRDRGSSYNSPLHF. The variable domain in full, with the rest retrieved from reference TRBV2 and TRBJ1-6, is EPEVTQTPSHQVTQMGQEVILRCVPISNHLYFYWYRQILGQKVEFLVSFYNNEISEKSEIFDDQFSVERPDGSNFTLKIRSTKLEDSAMYFCASSPRDRGSSYNSPLHFGNGTRLTVT.

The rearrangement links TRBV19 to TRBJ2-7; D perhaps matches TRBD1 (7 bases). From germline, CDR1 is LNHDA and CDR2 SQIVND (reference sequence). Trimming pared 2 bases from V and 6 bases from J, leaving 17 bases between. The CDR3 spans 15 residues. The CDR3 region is CASSISIGTAGEQYF. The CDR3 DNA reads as TGTGCCAGTAGTATATCCATCGGGACAGCGGGCGAGCAGTACTTC.

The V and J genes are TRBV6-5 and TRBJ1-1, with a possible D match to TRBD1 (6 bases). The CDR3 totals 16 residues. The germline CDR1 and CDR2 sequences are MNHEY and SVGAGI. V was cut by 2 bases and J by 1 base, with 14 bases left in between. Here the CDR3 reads CASSYTGGGRNTEAFF. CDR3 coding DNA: TGTGCCAGCAGTTACACGGGAGGGGGGCGGAACACTGAAGCTTTCTTT.

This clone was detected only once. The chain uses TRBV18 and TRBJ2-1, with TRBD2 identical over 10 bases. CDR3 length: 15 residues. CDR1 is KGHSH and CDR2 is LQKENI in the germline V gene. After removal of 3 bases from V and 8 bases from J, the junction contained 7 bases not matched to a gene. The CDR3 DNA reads TGTGCCAGCTCACCCCCAGCGGGAGGGCCATATGAGCAGTTCTTC. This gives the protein CASSPPAGGPYEQFF.

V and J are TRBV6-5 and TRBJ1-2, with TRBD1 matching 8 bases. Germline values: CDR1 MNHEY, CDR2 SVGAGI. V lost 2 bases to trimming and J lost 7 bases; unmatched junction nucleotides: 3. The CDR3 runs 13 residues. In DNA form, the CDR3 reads TGTGCCAGCAGTTACGGCAGGGGGCTTGGCTACACCTTC. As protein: CASSYGRGLGYTF.

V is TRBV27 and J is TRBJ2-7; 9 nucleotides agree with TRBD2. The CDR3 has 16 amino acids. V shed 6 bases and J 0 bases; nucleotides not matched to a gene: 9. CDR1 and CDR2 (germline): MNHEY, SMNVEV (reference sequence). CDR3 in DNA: TGTGCCAGCAGACGACTAGCGGCTCAACCCTCCTACGAGCAGTACTTC. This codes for CASRRLAAQPSYEQYF.

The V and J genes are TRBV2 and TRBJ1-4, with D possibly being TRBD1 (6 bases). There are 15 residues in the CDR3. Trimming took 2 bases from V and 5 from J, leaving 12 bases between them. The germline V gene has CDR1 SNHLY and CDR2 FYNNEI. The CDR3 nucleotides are TGTGCCAGCAGTGAATTGGGCAGGGGCAATGAAAAACTGTTTTTT. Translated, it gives CASSELGRGNEKLFF.